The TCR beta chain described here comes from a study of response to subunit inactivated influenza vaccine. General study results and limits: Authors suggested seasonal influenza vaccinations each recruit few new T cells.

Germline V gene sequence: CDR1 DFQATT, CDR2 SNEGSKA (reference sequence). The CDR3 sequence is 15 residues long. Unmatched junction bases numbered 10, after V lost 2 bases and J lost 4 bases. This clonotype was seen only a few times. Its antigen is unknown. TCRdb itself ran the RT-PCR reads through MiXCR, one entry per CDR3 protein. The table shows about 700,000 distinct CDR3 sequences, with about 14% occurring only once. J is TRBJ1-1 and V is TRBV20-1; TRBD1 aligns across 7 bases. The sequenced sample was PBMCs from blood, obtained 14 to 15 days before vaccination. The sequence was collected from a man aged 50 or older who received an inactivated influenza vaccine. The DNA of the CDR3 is TGCAGTGCTAGAATCTCGACAGGGAATCCCACTGAAGCTTTCTTT. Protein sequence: CSARISTGNPTEAFF.